The rows below give T cell receptor beta chains drawn from one sample of a study of blood T cell repertoires in COVID-19. Only in-frame clones appear in the TCRdb table, and some are missing; sequencing was by immunoSEQ multiplex PCR. The table records 30,000 or so clones, approximately 72% of them present only once. The sequencing sample was made of peripheral blood. All receptors come from a man older than 75 with acute or convalescent COVID-19. The CDR3 runs from the conserved cysteine through the conserved F or W. D genes are given only for firm matches. Only some rows state a clone size, as once, few, many or a class for expanded clones.

V gene	clone size	D gene	J gene	CDR3 protein	CDR3 DNA
TRBV11-2	NA	NA	TRBJ2-3	CASSPRIGRHPRDTQYF	TGTGCCAGCAGCCCCAGGATTGGCCGACACCCCAGGGATACGCAGTATTTT
TRBV7-2	NA	TRBD1	TRBJ2-3	CASSIRQGTTDTQYF	TGTGCCAGCAGCATTCGACAGGGGACGACAGATACGCAGTATTTT
TRBV24-1	NA	TRBD2	TRBJ2-3	CATSDWTSGGTDTQYF	TGTGCCACCAGTGACTGGACTAGCGGGGGCACAGATACGCAGTATTTT
TRBV9	NA	NA	TRBJ2-1	CASSARPGIEQFF	TGTGCCAGCAGCGCCCGCCCCGGGATCGAGCAGTTCTTC
TRBV6-5	NA	TRBD1	TRBJ2-5	CASSQGARSSGTQYF	TGTGCCAGCAGTCAGGGGGCCAGGAGCTCTGGGACCCAGTACTTC
TRBV7-8	NA	NA	TRBJ1-2	CASSLRLPGYGYTF	TGTGCCAGCAGCTTACGCCTCCCAGGTTATGGCTACACCTTC
TRBV6-1	NA	NA	TRBJ1-3	CASSVRWGRSGNTIYF	TGTGCCAGCAGTGTTCGGTGGGGGCGGTCTGGAAACACCATATATTTT
TRBV6-5	NA	NA	TRBJ2-2	CASRSTGSAGELFF	TGTGCCAGCAGATCGACAGGATCCGCCGGGGAGCTGTTTTTT
TRBV19	NA	NA	TRBJ2-5	CASDAGQETQYF	TGTGCCTCCGACGCCGGGCAAGAGACCCAGTACTTC
TRBV2	NA	NA	TRBJ2-2	CASTILARGNTGELFF	TGTGCCAGCACCATACTAGCTAGGGGGAACACCGGGGAGCTGTTTTTT
TRBV18	once	TRBD2	TRBJ2-5	CASSPSGGSETQYF	TGTGCCAGCTCACCTAGCGGGGGAAGCGAGACCCAGTACTTC
TRBV9	NA	NA	TRBJ2-2	CASSVVNGELFF	TGTGCCAGCAGCGTAGTTAACGGGGAGCTGTTTTTT
TRBV14	NA	NA	TRBJ1-4	CASSQNRNNEKLFF	TGTGCCAGCAGCCAAAACAGGAACAATGAAAAACTGTTTTTT
TRBV5-1	NA	TRBD2	TRBJ2-2	CASSSNLAGGIGELFF	TGCGCCAGCAGCTCCAACCTAGCGGGGGGGATCGGGGAGCTGTTTTTT
TRBV3-1/TRBV3-2	NA	NA	TRBJ1-5	CASSQDSSSQPQHF	TGTGCCAGCAGCCAAGATTCCTCGAGTCAGCCCCAGCATTTT
TRBV6-6	NA	TRBD1	TRBJ1-3	CASSYPGQGAGNTIYF	TGTGCCAGCAGTTATCCGGGACAGGGTGCAGGAAACACCATATATTTT
TRBV6-5	NA	NA	TRBJ1-5	CASSLDRNLNQPQHF	TGTGCCAGCAGTCTCGACAGGAACCTCAACCAGCCCCAGCATTTT
TRBV5-6	NA	TRBD1	TRBJ1-1	CASSFQTGAGAEAFF	TGTGCCAGCAGCTTCCAGACAGGGGCGGGTGCTGAAGCTTTCTTT
TRBV27	NA	NA	TRBJ1-3	CASSFRVSPGNTIYF	TGTGCCAGCAGTTTTCGGGTATCCCCTGGAAACACCATATATTTT
TRBV11-2	NA	TRBD1	TRBJ1-1	CASSADRGPAFF	TGTGCCAGCAGCGCGGACAGGGGCCCAGCTTTCTTT
TRBV19	NA	NA	TRBJ1-4	CASSNTENEKLFF	TGTGCCAGTAGCAATACAGAGAATGAAAAACTGTTTTTT
TRBV6-5	few	TRBD2	TRBJ2-7	CASLSAGGLYEQYF	TGTGCCAGTTTATCAGCGGGGGGGCTATACGAGCAGTACTTC
TRBV3-1/TRBV3-2	NA	NA	TRBJ1-3	CASSQSPGNTIYF	TGTGCCAGCAGCCAGTCTCCTGGAAACACCATATATTTT
TRBV4-2	NA	NA	TRBJ2-7	CASSLQGYEQYF	TGTGCCAGCAGCCTACAGGGTTACGAGCAGTACTTC
TRBV27	NA	NA	TRBJ2-3	CASSSLARRSDTQYF	TGTGCCAGCAGTTCTCTAGCGCGTAGGTCAGATACGCAGTATTTT
TRBV9	once	NA	TRBJ1-3	CASQRSSGNTIYF	TGTGCCAGCCAAAGGAGCTCTGGAAACACCATATATTTT
TRBV6-5	NA	TRBD1	TRBJ2-7	CASSYSATGVLSSF	TGTGCCAGCAGTTACTCGGCGACAGGGGTCCTCTCCTCCTTC
TRBV27	NA	TRBD2	TRBJ2-1	CASSLGLAGPDEQFF	TGTGCCAGCAGCCTGGGACTAGCGGGGCCGGATGAGCAGTTCTTC
TRBV11-2	NA	NA	TRBJ1-2	CASSTGWRGYTF	TGTGCCAGCAGCACGGGGTGGCGGGGCTACACCTTC
TRBV5-6	few	NA	TRBJ2-3	CASSGAGASQYF	TGTGCCAGCAGCGGGGCGGGGGCCTCACAGTATTTT
TRBV18	NA	NA	TRBJ2-3	CASTSGNSGTDTQYF	TGTGCCAGCACGTCGGGCAATAGCGGCACAGATACGCAGTATTTT
TRBV5-1	NA	TRBD1	TRBJ1-2	CASSLLHGGQNYGYTF	TGCGCCAGCAGCTTGTTACACGGGGGACAGAACTATGGCTACACCTTC
TRBV11-1	NA	NA	TRBJ1-6	CASSQPGEDNSPLHF	TGTGCCAGCAGCCAGCCGGGAGAAGATAATTCACCCCTCCACTTT
TRBV7-2	NA	NA	TRBJ2-5	CASSTINQGKQETQYF	TGTGCCAGCAGCACTATCAATCAGGGGAAACAAGAGACCCAGTACTTC
TRBV5-6	NA	TRBD1	TRBJ2-1	CASSLLDRVGEQFF	TGTGCCAGCAGCTTGCTTGACAGGGTTGGTGAGCAGTTCTTC
TRBV7-9	few	TRBD1	TRBJ1-6	CASSSRQGSIQNSPLHF	TGTGCCAGCAGCTCCCGACAGGGGTCGATTCAGAATTCACCCCTCCACTTT
TRBV10-3	NA	NA	TRBJ1-5	CAISEGRGYGQPQHF	TGTGCCATCAGTGAGGGAAGGGGTTATGGTCAGCCCCAGCATTTT
TRBV5-6	NA	NA	TRBJ1-2	CASSSGLGGYTF	TGTGCCAGCAGCTCAGGGCTGGGTGGCTACACCTTC
TRBV10-2	NA	NA	TRBJ1-4	CASSEGRVNEKLFF	TGCGCCAGCAGTGAGGGCAGGGTTAATGAAAAACTGTTTTTT
TRBV5-1	NA	NA	TRBJ2-3	CASSLGGSIMRTDTQYF	TGCGCCAGCAGCTTGGGAGGCAGCATAATGAGGACAGATACGCAGTATTTT
TRBV2	NA	NA	TRBJ1-2	CASSERQSNYGYTF	TGTGCCAGCAGTGAAAGACAGAGTAACTATGGCTACACCTTC
TRBV9	NA	NA	TRBJ1-1	CASSVRENTEAFF	TGTGCCAGCAGCGTTCGGGAGAACACTGAAGCTTTCTTT
TRBV12-5	few	NA	TRBJ2-7	CASGLVLPGQLTYEQYF	TGTGCTAGTGGTTTGGTACTCCCGGGACAACTTACCTACGAGCAGTACTTC
TRBV6-5	few	NA	TRBJ1-1	CASRVGGSSAFF	TGTGCCAGCAGAGTTGGGGGGAGTAGTGCTTTCTTT